The clone carrying this T cell receptor (beta chain) was found once. Its antigen is not identified. The data derive from a study of cytomegalovirus exposure and HLA in healthy donors. Notes on the study in general: Apart from CMV serostatus, no immune exposure information was available. Later analysis identified a missense DCLRE1C variant that was linked to TCR beta V- and J-gene trimming.

The V end lost 3 bases, the J end lost 6 bases, and 12 bases lay between the germline ends. CDR1 is SQVTM, CDR2 ANQGSEA, per germline. CDR3 length: 13 amino acids. Healthy bone marrow donors formed the donor group. Primers: 60 Vbeta forward and 13 Jbeta reverse. Only in-frame clones appear in the TCRdb table, and some are missing; sequencing was by immunoSEQ multiplex PCR. In the table there are some 61,000 clones, roughly 77% of which are singletons. Input material: PBMCs. The receptor's source is a human donor in good health. This rearrangement joins TRBV29-1 to TRBJ1-5; D gene uncertain. CDR3: CSVEGEGGQPQHF. The CDR3 DNA reads as TGCAGCGTTGAGGGTGAGGGCGGTCAGCCCCAGCATTTT.